This T cell receptor beta chain comes out of a study of vaccination effects on CD4 cells after COVID-19. A note on this clone: Its specificity is unknown.

Repertoires were generated with immunoSEQ multiplex PCR, while TCRdb's copy carries only in-frame clones and drops some. The table shows more than 60,000 clones, with just under 75% occurring only once. Trimming took off 0 bases at V and 8 bases at J, with 11 bases between the two ends. Germline lookup yields CDR1 SGHTA and CDR2 FQGTGA. The CDR3 has 14 amino acids. Study-level points and caveats: In the late period after vaccination, infection- and vaccine-induced clones contracted markedly.

At the end of around eleven days of culture, CD4+ T cells were isolated. Participants completed two doses of the BNT162b2 or mRNA-1273 vaccine. The TCR was taken from a human donor who received a COVID-19 vaccine. The sequencing here drew on CD4+ T cells from PBMCs cultured without peptide, taken after COVID-19 vaccination. The chain employs TRBV7-3 and TRBJ2-1; D gene ambiguous. CDR3 region: CASSLTGSTHEQFF. DNA for the CDR3: TGTGCCAGCAGCTTAACGGGGTCCACCCATGAGCAGTTCTTC.